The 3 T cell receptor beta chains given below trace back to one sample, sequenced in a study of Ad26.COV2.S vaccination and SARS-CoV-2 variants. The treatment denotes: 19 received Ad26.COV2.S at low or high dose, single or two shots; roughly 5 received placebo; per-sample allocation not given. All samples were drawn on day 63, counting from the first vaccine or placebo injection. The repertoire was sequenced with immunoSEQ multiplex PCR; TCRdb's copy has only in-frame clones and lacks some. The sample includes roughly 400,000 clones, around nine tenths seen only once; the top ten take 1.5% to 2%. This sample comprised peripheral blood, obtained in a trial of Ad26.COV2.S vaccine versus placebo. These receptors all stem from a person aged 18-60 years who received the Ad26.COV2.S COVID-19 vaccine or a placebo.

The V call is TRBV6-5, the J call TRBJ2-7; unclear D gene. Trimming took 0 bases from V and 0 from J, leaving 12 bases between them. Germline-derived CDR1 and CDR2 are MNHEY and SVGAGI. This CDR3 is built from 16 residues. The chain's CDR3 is CASSYSIPGNSYEQYF. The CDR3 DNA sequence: TGTGCCAGCAGTTACTCGATCCCTGGGAACTCCTACGAGCAGTACTTC.

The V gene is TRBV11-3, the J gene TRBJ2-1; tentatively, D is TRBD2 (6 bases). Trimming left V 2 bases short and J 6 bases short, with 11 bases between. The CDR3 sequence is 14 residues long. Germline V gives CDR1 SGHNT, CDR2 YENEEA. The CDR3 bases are TGTGCCAGCAGCTTATCCCGGGACTCCAATGAGCAGTTCTTC. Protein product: CASSLSRDSNEQFF.

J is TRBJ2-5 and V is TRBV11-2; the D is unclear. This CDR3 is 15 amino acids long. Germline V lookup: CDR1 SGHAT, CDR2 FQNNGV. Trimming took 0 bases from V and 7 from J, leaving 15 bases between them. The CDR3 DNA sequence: TGTGCCAGCAGCTTAGAGGCTGGGCAGACGGGGACCCAGTACTTC. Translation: CASSLEAGQTGTQYF.